This section outlines one T cell receptor (beta chain) sequence together with its context. Its antigen remains unknown. This CDR3 contains 18 residues. Per the germline V gene, CDR1 is SGHAT and CDR2 is FQNNGV. J gave up 0 bases and V 5 bases, and 15 bases lay outside the gene matches. This entry is derived from a study of post-analysis software for immune sequencing data. Built from TCR beta cDNA, the libraries had unique molecular identifiers in them. Yield was 500,000 or so cDNA molecules from approximately 0.91 to 9.4 million T cells. TCRdb ran MiXCR on the PCR reads and lists one entry per CDR3 protein. Of about 380,000 distinct CDR3 sequences listed, roughly 38% are singletons. Study outcomes and limitations: About 5 TRBV segments, including TRBV5-6, TRBV5-1 and TRBV20-1, were more frequent in patients than controls.

This clonotype was sampled from a girl aged 10-17 years with multiple sclerosis. The chain is built from TRBV11-2 and TRBJ1-2, with 7 bases aligning to TRBD1. The sample comprised blood. The CDR3 reads CASSSAKGSDRSNYGYTF. The CDR3 region has the DNA TGTGCCAGCAGCAGTGCCAAGGGGTCGGACAGGTCTAACTATGGCTACACCTTC.